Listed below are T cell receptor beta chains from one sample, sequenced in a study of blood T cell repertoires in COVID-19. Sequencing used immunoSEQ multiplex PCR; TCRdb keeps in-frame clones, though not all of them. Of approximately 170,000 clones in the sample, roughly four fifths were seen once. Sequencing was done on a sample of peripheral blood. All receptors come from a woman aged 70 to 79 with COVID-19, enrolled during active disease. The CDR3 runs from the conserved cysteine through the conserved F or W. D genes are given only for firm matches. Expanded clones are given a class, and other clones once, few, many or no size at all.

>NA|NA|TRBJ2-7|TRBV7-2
TGTGCCAGCAGCCCCGGACTTCCCATCGAGCAGTACTTC
CASSPGLPIEQYF
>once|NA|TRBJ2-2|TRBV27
TGTGCCAGCAGTACAAACACCGGGGAGCTGTTTTTT
CASSTNTGELFF
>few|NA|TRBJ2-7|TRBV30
TGTGCCTGGAGGTCAGACAAATACGAGCAGTACTTC
CAWRSDKYEQYF
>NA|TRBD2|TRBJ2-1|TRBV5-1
TGCGCCAGCAGCTTGGAGGCGGGAGGATCCTACAATGAGCAGTTCTTC
CASSLEAGGSYNEQFF
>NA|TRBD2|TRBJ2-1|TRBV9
TGTGCCAGCAGCCCGACCCATCTAGCGGGTCACAATGAGCAGTTCTTC
CASSPTHLAGHNEQFF
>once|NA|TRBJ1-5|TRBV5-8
TGTGCCAGCAGCCGCAGGGGCATGGACAATCAGCCCCAGCATTTT
CASSRRGMDNQPQHF
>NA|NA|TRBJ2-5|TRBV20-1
TGCAGTACAGGTAGCCAAGAGACCCAGTACTTC
CSTGSQETQYF
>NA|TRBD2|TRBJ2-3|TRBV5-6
TGTGCCAGCAGCTTGACTAGCGGGAGAATCGGAGATACGCAGTATTTT
CASSLTSGRIGDTQYF
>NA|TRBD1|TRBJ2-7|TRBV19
TGTGCCAGTAGTATGACAGGGGGCGCAGGCTACGAGCAGTACTTC
CASSMTGGAGYEQYF
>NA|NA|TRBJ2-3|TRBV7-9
TGTGCCAGCAGCTGGCAGGGTCCTAGCACAGATACGCAGTATTTT
CASSWQGPSTDTQYF
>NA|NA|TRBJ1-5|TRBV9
TGTGCCAGCAGCGTAGGAACCCGGGCGGAGGAGCCCCAGCATTTT
CASSVGTRAEEPQHF
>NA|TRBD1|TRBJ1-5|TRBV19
TGTGCCAGTAGGGGTGGCACAGGGGATTATCAGCCCCAGCATTTT
CASRGGTGDYQPQHF
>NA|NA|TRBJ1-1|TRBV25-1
TGTGCCAGCAGTGGACAAGGGGGCACTGAAGCTTTCTTT
CASSGQGGTEAFF
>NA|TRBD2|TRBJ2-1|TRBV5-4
TGTGCCAGCAGCTTGGCTCCTAGCGGGCACTCCTACAATGAGCAGTTCTTC
CASSLAPSGHSYNEQFF
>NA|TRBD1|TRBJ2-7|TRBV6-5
TGTGCCAGCACTCGTTCCGGGACAGGGGTTTACGAGCAGTACTTC
CASTRSGTGVYEQYF
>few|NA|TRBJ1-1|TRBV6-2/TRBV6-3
TGTGCCAGCAGTTTTACAGGGCAAGCTTTCTTT
CASSFTGQAFF
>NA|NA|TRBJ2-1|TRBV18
TGTGCCAGCTCACCATTCCGGGGCTCCTACAATGAGCAGTTCTTC
CASSPFRGSYNEQFF
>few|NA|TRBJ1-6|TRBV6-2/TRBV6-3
TGTGCCAGCAGTTACTCGGGGAGTGCTCAACCCCTCCACTTT
CASSYSGSAQPLHF
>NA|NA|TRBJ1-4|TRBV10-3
TGTGCCATCAGTGATAGGCGGGGATTTGAAAAACTGTTTTTT
CAISDRRGFEKLFF
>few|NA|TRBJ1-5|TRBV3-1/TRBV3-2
TGTGCCAGCAGCCAGGTCCTCCGGGACATCAGAAGGCAGCCCCAGCATTTT
CASSQVLRDIRRQPQHF
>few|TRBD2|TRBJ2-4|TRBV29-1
TGCAGCGTTGGCGGGAGCCAAAACATTCAGTACTTC
CSVGGSQNIQYF
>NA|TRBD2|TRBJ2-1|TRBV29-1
TGCAGCGTTGACGGACTAGCGGGAGGGCCGCTCTACAATGAGCAGTTCTTC
CSVDGLAGGPLYNEQFF
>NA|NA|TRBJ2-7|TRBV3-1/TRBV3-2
TGTGCCAGCAGCCAAGATCTCGGGAGTCGCTCCTACGAGCAGTACTTC
CASSQDLGSRSYEQYF
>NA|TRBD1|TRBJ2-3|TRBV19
TGTGCCAGTAGTACCGGGACAGGGCGAGCAACAGATACGCAGTATTTT
CASSTGTGRATDTQYF
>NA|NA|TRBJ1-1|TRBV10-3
TGTGCCATCAGGGAGCAGATGAACACTGAAGCTTTCTTT
CAIREQMNTEAFF
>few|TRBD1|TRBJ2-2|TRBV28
TGTGCCAGCCGGGACAGGGGGCATCTGGACACCGGGGAGCTGTTTTTT
CASRDRGHLDTGELFF
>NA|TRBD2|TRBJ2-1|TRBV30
TGTGCCTGGAGGGGTAGCGGGCGATACAATGAGCAGTTCTTC
CAWRGSGRYNEQFF
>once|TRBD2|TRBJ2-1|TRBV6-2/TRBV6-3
TGTGCCAGCAACCCCACCGGGACTAGCGCTTTCAATGAGCAGTTCTTC
CASNPTGTSAFNEQFF
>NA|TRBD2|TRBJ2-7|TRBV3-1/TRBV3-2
TGTGCCAGCAGCCGTTCAACTAGCGGGAGGCAAGGCGAGCAGTACTTC
CASSRSTSGRQGEQYF
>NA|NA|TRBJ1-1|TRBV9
TGTGCCAGCAGCCCCCGGACAGCCCGGTCGAACACTGAAGCTTTCTTT
CASSPRTARSNTEAFF
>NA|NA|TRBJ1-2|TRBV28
TGTGCCAGCAGTGCACAGACAGGTTTCTCCTATGGCTACACCTTC
CASSAQTGFSYGYTF
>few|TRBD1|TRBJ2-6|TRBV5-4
TGTGCCAGCAGCTTCAGACAGGGGAAGAGAGCTGGGGCCAACGTCCTGACTTTC
CASSFRQGKRAGANVLTF
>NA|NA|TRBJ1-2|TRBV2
TGTGCCAGCAGTGAACAAGGGGGTAACTATGGCTACACCTTC
CASSEQGGNYGYTF
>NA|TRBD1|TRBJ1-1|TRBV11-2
TGTGCCAGCAGAGAGGACAGGACCCGCAACACTGAAGCTTTCTTT
CASREDRTRNTEAFF
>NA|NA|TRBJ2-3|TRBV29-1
TGCAGCGTTGCCCTCGGTGATACGCAGTATTTT
CSVALGDTQYF
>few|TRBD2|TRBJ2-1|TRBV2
TGTGCCAGCAGTGGCCTAGCGGGAGTGGTTGAGCAGTTCTTC
CASSGLAGVVEQFF
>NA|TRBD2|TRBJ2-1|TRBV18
TGTGCCAGCTCACCAGGACTAGCGGGAAGGTTTGAGCAGTTCTTC
CASSPGLAGRFEQFF
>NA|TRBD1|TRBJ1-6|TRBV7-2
TGTGCCAGTGCTAAGGACAGGGGCGGAATTTCACCCCTCCACTTT
CASAKDRGGISPLHF
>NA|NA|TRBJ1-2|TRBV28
TGTGCCAGCTATGGGGGGTTAGCTAACTATGGCTACACCTTC
CASYGGLANYGYTF
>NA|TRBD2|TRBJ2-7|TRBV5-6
TGTGCCAGCAGCTCCCTTCGACTAGCGGGGGGATACGAGCAGTACTTC
CASSSLRLAGGYEQYF
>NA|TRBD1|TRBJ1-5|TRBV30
TGTGCCTGGAGTTTGGGACAGGGGAGCAATCAGCCCCAGCATTTT
CAWSLGQGSNQPQHF
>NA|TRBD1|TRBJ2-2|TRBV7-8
TGTGCCAGCAGCCCTCGGACAGGGTTAACCGGGGAGCTGTTTTTT
CASSPRTGLTGELFF
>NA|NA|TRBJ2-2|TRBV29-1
TGCAGCGTTGAAGGTAGCGGGGAGCTGTTTTTT
CSVEGSGELFF